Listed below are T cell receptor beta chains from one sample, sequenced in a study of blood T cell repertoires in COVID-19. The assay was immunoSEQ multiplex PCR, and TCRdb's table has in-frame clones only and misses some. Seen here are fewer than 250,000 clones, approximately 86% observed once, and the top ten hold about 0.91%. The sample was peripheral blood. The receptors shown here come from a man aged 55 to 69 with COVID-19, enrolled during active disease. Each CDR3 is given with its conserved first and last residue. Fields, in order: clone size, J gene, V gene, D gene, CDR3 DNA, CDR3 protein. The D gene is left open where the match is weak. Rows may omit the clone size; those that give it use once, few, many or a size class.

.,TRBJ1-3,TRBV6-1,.,TGTGCCAGCAGTTCGGACAGCTTCTCTGGAAACACCATATATTTT,CASSSDSFSGNTIYF
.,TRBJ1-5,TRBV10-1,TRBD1,TGCGCCAGCAGTGCCGCCAGACAGGGGGCAAGGTCCCAGCATTTT,CASSAARQGARSQHF
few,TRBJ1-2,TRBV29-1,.,TGCAGCGTGGGCAGTCGCGACTATGGCTACACCTTC,CSVGSRDYGYTF
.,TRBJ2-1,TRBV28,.,TGTGCCAGCAGCCAGGGGGGGACAGGAAGCTCCTACAATGAGCAGTTCTTC,CASSQGGTGSSYNEQFF
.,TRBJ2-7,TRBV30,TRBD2,TGTGCCTGGAGTCCTCCTGGGGGGGATTCCCACGAGCAGTACTTC,CAWSPPGGDSHEQYF
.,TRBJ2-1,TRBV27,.,TGTGCCAGCAGTTTAGGGCGGGGAAGTGAGCAGTTCTTC,CASSLGRGSEQFF
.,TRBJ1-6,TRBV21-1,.,TGTGCCAGCAGCAAATCCCGGGGAGAGCCTTATAATTCACCCCTCCACTTT,CASSKSRGEPYNSPLHF
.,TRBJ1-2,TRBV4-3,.,TGCGCCAGCAGCCAAGTACAGCAGCTATATGGCTACACCTTC,CASSQVQQLYGYTF
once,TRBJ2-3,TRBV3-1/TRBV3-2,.,TGTGCCAGCACCTCTGGAGAGACGCAGTATTTT,CASTSGETQYF
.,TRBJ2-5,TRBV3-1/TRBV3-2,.,TGTGCCAGCAGCCGGAATGGACAGACCCAAGAGACCCAGTACTTC,CASSRNGQTQETQYF
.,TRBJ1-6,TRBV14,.,TGTGCCAGCAGCTCGGGACGGGAGCATTCACCCCTCCACTTT,CASSSGREHSPLHF